Below, one T cell receptor (beta chain) is given with its context. The antigen remains unidentified. This specimen comes from a study of T cell clonotyping in hematopoietic cell transplantation. Across the study: Recipients' pretransplant samples followed cytoreduction.

Only in-frame clones appear in the TCRdb table, and some are missing; sequencing was by immunoSEQ multiplex PCR. The sample holds tens of thousands of clones, about 95% seen once. Time point indicated: recipient sample about 28 days before transplant, after cytoreduction. Recipient blood drawn about 28 days pretransplant and days 30, 100, 180 after. Study outcomes and limitations: After transplant, recipient diversity fell while pathologically expanded clonotypes grew through day 180. Higher Inverse Simpson Index values in graft donor and pretransplant recipient predicted broader posttransplant TCR diversity.

This receptor was taken from a woman between 50 and 59 years old with acute myeloid leukemia. Some clones in this sample may be carry-over from other donors' samples. The sequencing used peripheral blood mononuclear cells, collected before stem cell transplant.

CDR3 residues: CASSYEYEQYF. In DNA form, the CDR3 reads TGTGCCAGCAGTTACGAATACGAGCAGTACTTC. The chain has TRBV6-6 and TRBJ2-7; D gene uncertain. The CDR3 length is 11 residues. V lost 2 bases and J lost 4, with 3 bases in between. The V gene's germline CDR1 is MNHNY and CDR2 SVGAGI (reference sequence).